The sequence of this TCR beta chain was determined in a study of blood T cell repertoires in COVID-19. Study in general: The samples span acute and convalescent COVID-19 from the United States, Italy and Spain. From T cells, B-cell-depleted T cells, or PBMCs came the material, which was cDNA or gDNA.

This clone was counted only a few times. Per the original methods: For nucleated cells, counts were estimated from reference gene primer amplification. Assay: immunoSEQ multiplex PCR; the TCRdb copy retains only in-frame clones and omits some. V, J and clone size reflect that table, while D and trimming were determined from the DNA. Counted here are around 100,000 clones, roughly nine tenths occurring once; the ten biggest clones make up approximately 5.1%. The CDR3 consists of 15 residues. Trimming took 6 bases from V and 11 from J, leaving 23 bases between them. Per the germline V gene, CDR1 is SNHLY and CDR2 is FYNNEI.

The origin of this receptor is a human donor in a cohort sampled during active COVID-19. J is TRBJ1-5 and V is TRBV2, with a weak D call TRBD1 (6 bases). Specimen: peripheral blood. CDR3 bases: TGTGCCAGCAGAGCAGATGGGGGGGCCCAAGGGACCCAGCATTTT. Protein product: CASRADGGAQGTQHF.